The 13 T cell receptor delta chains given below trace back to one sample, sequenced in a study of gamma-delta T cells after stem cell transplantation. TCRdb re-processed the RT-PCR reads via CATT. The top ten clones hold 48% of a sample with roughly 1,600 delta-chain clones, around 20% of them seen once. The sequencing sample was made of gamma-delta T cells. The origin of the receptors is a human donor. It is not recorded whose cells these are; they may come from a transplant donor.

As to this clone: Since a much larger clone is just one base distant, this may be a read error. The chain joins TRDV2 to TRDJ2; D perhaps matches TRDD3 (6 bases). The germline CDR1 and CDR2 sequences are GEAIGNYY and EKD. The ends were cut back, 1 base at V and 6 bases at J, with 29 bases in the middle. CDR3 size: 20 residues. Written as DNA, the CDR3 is TGTGCCTGTGACACTATTTCCGTGGGGACGAGGGGGACGCCGGCAGCACAACTCTTCTTT. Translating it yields CACDTISVGTRGTPAAQLFF.

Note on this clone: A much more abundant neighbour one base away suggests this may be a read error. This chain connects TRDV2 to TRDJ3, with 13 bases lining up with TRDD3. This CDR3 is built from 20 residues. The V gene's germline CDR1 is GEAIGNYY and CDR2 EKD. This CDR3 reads CAYDGVLGDTSSWDTRQMFF. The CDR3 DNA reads TGTGCCTATGACGGGGTACTGGGGGATACGAGCTCCTGGGACACCCGACAGATGTTTTTC.

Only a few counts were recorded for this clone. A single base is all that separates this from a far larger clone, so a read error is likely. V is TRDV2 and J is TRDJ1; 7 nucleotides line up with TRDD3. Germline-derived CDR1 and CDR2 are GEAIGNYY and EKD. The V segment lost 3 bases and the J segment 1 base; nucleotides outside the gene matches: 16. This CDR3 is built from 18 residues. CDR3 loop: CACDQLGPDGGPTDKLIF. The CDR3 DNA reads TGTGCCTGTGACCAACTGGGGCCGGACGGGGGGCCCACCGATAAACTCATCTTT.

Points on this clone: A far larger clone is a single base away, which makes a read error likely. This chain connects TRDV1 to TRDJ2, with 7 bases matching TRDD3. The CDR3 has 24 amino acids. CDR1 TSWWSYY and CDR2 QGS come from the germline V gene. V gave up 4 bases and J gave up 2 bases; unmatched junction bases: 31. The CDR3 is CALGGTLYSSSLYRGMGLTAQLFF. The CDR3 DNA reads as TGTGCTCTTGGGGGAACCCTTTACAGCAGTTCCCTCTACCGGGGGATGGGGTTGACAGCACAACTCTTCTTT.

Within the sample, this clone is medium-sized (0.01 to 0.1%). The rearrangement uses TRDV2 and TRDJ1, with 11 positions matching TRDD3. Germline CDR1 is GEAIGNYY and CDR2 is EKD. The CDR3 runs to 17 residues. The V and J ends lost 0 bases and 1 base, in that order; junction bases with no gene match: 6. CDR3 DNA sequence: TGTGCCTGTGACACCGTTGGGGGATACGCCGGCACCGATAAACTCATCTTT. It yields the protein CACDTVGGYAGTDKLIF.

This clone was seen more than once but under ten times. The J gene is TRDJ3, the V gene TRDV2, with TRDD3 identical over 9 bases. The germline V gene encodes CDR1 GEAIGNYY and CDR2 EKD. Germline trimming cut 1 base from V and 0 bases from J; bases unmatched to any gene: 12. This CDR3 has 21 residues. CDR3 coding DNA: TGTGCCTGTGACACGCCCGGCCACTGGGGGAACAGCTCCTGGGACACCCGACAGATGTTTTTC. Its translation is CACDTPGHWGNSSWDTRQMFF.

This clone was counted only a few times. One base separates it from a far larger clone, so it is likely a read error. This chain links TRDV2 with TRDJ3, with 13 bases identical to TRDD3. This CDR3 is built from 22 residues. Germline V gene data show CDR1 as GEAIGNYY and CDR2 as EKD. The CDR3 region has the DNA TGTGCCCGTGACGCTCCTACTGGGGGATACGGGAAGAGCTCCTGGGACACCCGACAGATGTTTTTC. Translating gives CARDAPTGGYGKSSWDTRQMFF.

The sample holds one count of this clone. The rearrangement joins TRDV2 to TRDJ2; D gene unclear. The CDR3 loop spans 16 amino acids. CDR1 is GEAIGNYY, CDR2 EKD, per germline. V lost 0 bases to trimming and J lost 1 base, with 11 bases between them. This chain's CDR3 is CACDTVWRNLTAQLFF. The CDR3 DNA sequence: TGTGCCTGTGACACCGTCTGGAGAAATTTGACAGCACAACTCTTCTTT.

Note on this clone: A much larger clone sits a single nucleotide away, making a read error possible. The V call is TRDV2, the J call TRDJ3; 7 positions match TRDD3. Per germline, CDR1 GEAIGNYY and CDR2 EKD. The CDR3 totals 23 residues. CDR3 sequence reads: CACDTLGSRTGDRISWDARQMFF. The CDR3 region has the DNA TGTGCCTGTGACACTTTGGGCTCGCGTACTGGGGATAGGATCTCCTGGGACGCCCGACAGATGTTTTTC.

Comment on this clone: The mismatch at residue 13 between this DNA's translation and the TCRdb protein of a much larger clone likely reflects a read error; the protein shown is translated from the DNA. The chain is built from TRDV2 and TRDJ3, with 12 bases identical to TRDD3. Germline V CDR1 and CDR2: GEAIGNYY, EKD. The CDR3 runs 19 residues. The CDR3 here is CACDGLLGDTAWGTRQMFF. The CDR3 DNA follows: TGTGCCTGTGACGGGTTACTGGGGGATACTGCCTGGGGCACCCGACAGATGTTTTTC.

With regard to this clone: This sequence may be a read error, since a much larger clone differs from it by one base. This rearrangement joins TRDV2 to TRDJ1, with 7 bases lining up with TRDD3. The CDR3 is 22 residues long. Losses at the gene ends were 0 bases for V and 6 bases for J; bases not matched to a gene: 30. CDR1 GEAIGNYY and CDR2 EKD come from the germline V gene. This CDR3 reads CACDTVFLHGGSTEGYQNKLIF. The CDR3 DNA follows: TGTGCCTGTGACACCGTGTTCCTTCACGGCGGCTCTACTGAGGGATACCAAAATAAACTCATCTTT.

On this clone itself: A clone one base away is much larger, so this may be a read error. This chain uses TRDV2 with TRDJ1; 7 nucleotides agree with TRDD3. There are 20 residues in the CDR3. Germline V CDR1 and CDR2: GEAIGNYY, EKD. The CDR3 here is CACGTVGGTGARWDGDKLIF. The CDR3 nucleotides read TGTGCCTGTGGCACCGTTGGGGGTACTGGGGCTCGATGGGACGGAGATAAACTCATCTTT.

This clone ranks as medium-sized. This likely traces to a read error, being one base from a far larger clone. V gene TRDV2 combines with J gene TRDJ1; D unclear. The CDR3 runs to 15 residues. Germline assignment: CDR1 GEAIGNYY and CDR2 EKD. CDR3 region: CACGTISKLTDKLIF. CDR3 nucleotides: TGTGCCTGTGGCACCATTTCAAAACTCACCGATAAACTCATCTTT.